The source of this T cell receptor (beta chain) is a study of blood T cell repertoires in COVID-19. The sample holds a few counts of this clone. Profiled with immunoSEQ multiplex PCR; TCRdb holds only in-frame clones, not every one. The data contain a few hundred thousand clones, approximately 88% of them singletons. V dropped 0 bases and J dropped 7 bases, with 15 bases sitting between them. This CDR3 has 15 residues. The germline V gene encodes CDR1 SGHDN and CDR2 FVKESK. The rearrangement joins TRBV14 to TRBJ1-2; D not certain. Material for sequencing was peripheral blood. This sequence originates from a woman aged 30 to 39 who had recovered from COVID-19. The CDR3 loop reads CASSQDPPGYGGYTF. The CDR3, as DNA: TGTGCCAGCAGCCAAGACCCACCGGGATACGGTGGCTACACCTTC.